Included here is one TCR beta chain sequence, with context. There is no known antigen for this receptor. No qualities accompany the bases; no much larger clone lies one base away. The CDR3 regions of human TCRbeta chains were analyzed by immunosequencing. The original pipeline was this. Repertoire TCRs were matched against a reference library of SARS-CoV-2-specific TCRs generated with the MIRA antigen-specificity platform. Breadth was defined as the fraction of unique TCRs that were SARS-CoV-2-associated. Depth was defined as the fraction of total T cells that were SARS-CoV-2-associated. Each spike-specific TCR was assigned to its reactive spike region and to a CD4 or CD8 class using the MIRA data. Log10-transformed breadth and depth values were compared by one-way ANOVA with Sidak's multiple comparisons tests. What TCRdb holds here is the immuneACCESS table cut down to in-frame rearrangements. Part of the clones is not present; checked against another copy, under half of the missing clones reflect an unresolved V gene, and the others are unexplained. For V, J and clone size, that table is used; D and trimming come from the DNA. The sample includes 65,000 to 95,000 clones, with 92% observed a single time. The top ten clones comprise 6% to 8.5% of the sample.

This record comes from a study of T cell responses to AZD1222 COVID-19 vaccine (dated by TCRdb to the early 2020s). A note on the overall study: A total of just over 230 trial participants underwent TCR sequencing, of whom 207 had received two doses of AZD1222 and roughly 26 had received two doses of the MenACWY control vaccine. Trial participants were enrolled by age into 18-55, 56-69 and 70-plus year subgroups, with about 150, 27 and 61 TCR-sequenced participants respectively. The study at large found these results: The 56-69-year group was small, and its depth increase did not reach significance, likely because of low power. After two AZD1222 doses, spike-specific TCR breadth and depth were significantly higher than at day 0 and than in MenACWY recipients. The vaccine-associated CD4 TCRs covered the entire spike protein, and the dominant responses fell in regions 160-218 and 743-854. Conclusions about previously exposed vaccinees are limited because only six or seven AZD1222 recipients were SARS-CoV-2 seropositive at baseline. Reportedly, almost half of the unique spike-specific TCRs recognized epitopes lying outside the regions that are mutated in the B.1.351 and B.1.1.7 variants. Participants were mostly white British and included more females than males, and it was suggested by the authors that clonal diversity may have been underestimated. Because no day 14 peak-response samples were available, repertoires were characterized only after the peak T cell response.

Trimming costs V 5 bases and J 4 bases, and their ends lie 16 bases apart. For CDR1 and CDR2, the germline V gene lists SGHTA and FQGNSA. The CDR3 spans 15 residues, from the cysteine through the phenylalanine. The CDR3 DNA has 45 bases and is translated from base 1. This sample's time point label indicates: baseline before first vaccination. The sample's treatment or condition label, decoded: meningococcal conjugate vaccine given as trial control. Samples from vaccinated people were obtained from the UK trials COV001 and COV002, which included a single-blind randomized controlled phase 2/3 trial of AZD1222 (ChAdOx1 nCoV-19) in healthy adults. Trial participant PBMC samples were collected at day 0 and day 28 after the second dose for TCRbeta chain sequencing.

This sequence was found in an adult in good health. The sequence joins TRBV7-2 to TRBJ2-3, with the D call perhaps TRBD1 or TRBD2, each one matching 5 bases. The sample here was peripheral blood, taken on day 0 of MenACWY control vaccination. For the CDR3, the sequence is CASSPEGIGPDTQYF. The nucleotides are TGTGCCAGCAGCCCCGAGGGGATCGGACCAGATACGCAGTATTTT.